These 29 T cell receptor beta chains were sequenced from one sample in a study of blood T cell repertoires in COVID-19. Profiled with immunoSEQ multiplex PCR; TCRdb holds only in-frame clones, not every one. The top ten hold 3.5% to 5% of the sample, which has some 330,000 clones, 65% to 90% seen once. Sequenced: PBMCs or T cells enriched from blood (not recorded which). Receptors originate from a man aged 25 to 40 who had recovered from COVID-19.

About this clone itself: One end of the junction varies from germline; a read error may be responsible. V and J are TRBV20-1 and TRBJ1-3; D unresolved. Germline lookup yields CDR1 DFQATT and CDR2 SNEGSKA (reference sequence). There are 11 residues in the CDR3. The CDR3 loop is CAGTTGNTIYF. The CDR3 DNA reads TGTGCGGGTACGACGGGAAACACCATATATTTT.

This chain links TRBV19 with TRBJ1-1, with TRBD1 matching 10 bases. Germline values: CDR1 LNHDA, CDR2 SQIVND (reference sequence). With V trimmed by 4 bases and J by 5 bases, 4 bases remained unmatched. This CDR3 has 14 amino acids. The CDR3 protein is CASSTGQGNTEAFF. The CDR3 DNA sequence: TGTGCCAGTAGTACGGGACAGGGGAATACTGAAGCTTTCTTT.

The gene calls are TRBV2 and TRBJ2-7; TRBD2 matches 12 bases. With 6 bases clipped from V and 4 bases from J, the junction kept 7 bases outside the gene matches. The length of the CDR3 is 15 residues. Germline V gives CDR1 SNHLY, CDR2 FYNNEI. In nucleotides, the CDR3 is TGTGCCAGCAGGACCCGGACTAGCGGGAATTACGAGCAGTACTTC. This sequence encodes CASRTRTSGNYEQYF. Using reference TRBV2 and TRBJ2-7 for the parts outside the CDR3, the full variable domain is EPEVTQTPSHQVTQMGQEVILRCVPISNHLYFYWYRQILGQKVEFLVSFYNNEISEKSEIFDDQFSVERPDGSNFTLKIRSTKLEDSAMYFCASRTRTSGNYEQYFGPGTRLTVT.

The chain is built from TRBV19 and TRBJ2-1, with no clear D. This CDR3 is built from 13 residues. Trimming took 5 bases from V and 6 from J, leaving 11 bases between them. Per germline, CDR1 LNHDA and CDR2 SQIVND (reference sequence). The CDR3 sequence: CASSFAEFNEQFF. In nucleotides, the CDR3 is TGTGCCAGTAGTTTCGCGGAGTTCAATGAGCAGTTCTTC.

Comments on this clone: At one of its ends the junction is not consistent with the germline gene, which may arise from a read error. This chain connects TRBV7-7 to TRBJ1-5, with D perhaps matching TRBD1 (6 bases). The CDR3 has 19 residues. Germline-derived CDR1 and CDR2 are SSHAT and FNYEAQ (reference sequence). The CDR3 spells CASSFRDIRPLGCNQPQHF. CDR3 DNA: TGTGCTAGCAGCTTTAGGGACATCAGGCCGTTGGGTTGCAATCAGCCCCAGCATTTT.

J is TRBJ2-1 and V is TRBV24-1, with TRBD2 matching 10 bases. CDR1 KGHDR and CDR2 SFDVKD come from the germline V gene. This CDR3 region has 18 residues. The V gene end was trimmed by 3 bases and the J gene end by 5 bases; junction bases not matched to a gene: 12. The CDR3 DNA reads TGTGCCACCAGTGATAGCGGGCACGGGACTAGCGTCAACAATGAGCAGTTCTTC. It yields the protein CATSDSGHGTSVNNEQFF.

The chain uses TRBV30 and TRBJ1-6, with unresolved D. The CDR3 has 15 residues. V was pared by 2 bases and J by 8 bases, with 16 bases between. CDR1 GTSNPN and CDR2 SVGIG come from the germline V gene (reference sequence). The CDR3 DNA reads TGTGCCTGGAGTCCGGAGTTGTTGTTTTATTCACCCCTCCACTTT. This gives the protein CAWSPELLFYSPLHF.

The J gene is TRBJ2-4, the V gene TRBV3-1 (or the pseudogene TRBV3-2); 12 bases are shared with TRBD2. This CDR3 has 16 residues. V was pared by 2 bases and J by 1 base, with 0 bases of the junction left unmatched. Germline CDR1 is LGHDT and CDR2 is YNNKEL (reference sequence). The CDR3 spells CASSQTSGGAKNIQYF. CDR3 coding DNA: TGTGCCAGCAGCCAAACTAGCGGGGGGGCCAAAAACATTCAGTACTTC.

The chain uses TRBV29-1 and TRBJ2-3; TRBD2 is a possible D gene (6 bases). The CDR3 runs 13 residues. The germline V gene has CDR1 SQVTM and CDR2 ANQGSEA. The V and J ends lost 3 bases and 2 bases respectively, with 9 bases between them. The CDR3 DNA is TGCAGCGTTGATGCGGGGTTCACAGATACGCAGTATTTT. This codes for CSVDAGFTDTQYF.

The chain combines TRBV7-2 with TRBJ2-5; the D is unclear. The V gene lost 5 bases and the J gene lost 5 bases, with 12 bases spanning the gap. The CDR3 has 13 amino acids. The germline gives CDR1 SGHTA, CDR2 FQGNSA. The CDR3 DNA follows: TGTGCCAGCAGCAACCGATTGGAGGAGACCCAGTACTTC. This gives the protein CASSNRLEETQYF.

The chain joins TRBV6-4 to TRBJ1-2, with TRBD1 as a possible D gene (6 bases). V was cut by 3 bases and J by 3 bases, with 8 bases left in between. The CDR3 runs to 13 residues. Germline loops: CDR1 MRHNA, CDR2 SNTAGT. CDR3 sequence (DNA): TGTGCCAGCAGTGAACAGGGAGACTATGGCTACACCTTC. Encoded protein: CASSEQGDYGYTF.

The chain combines TRBV7-2 with TRBJ2-5; a weak D match, TRBD1 (5 bases). The CDR3 runs 14 residues. CDR1 is SGHTA and CDR2 is FQGNSA in the germline V gene. Trimming removed 5 bases from V and 5 bases from J, with 15 bases in between. In nucleotides, the CDR3 is TGTGCCAGCAGCACACTTACAGGTCCGGAGACCCAGTACTTC. Encoded protein: CASSTLTGPETQYF.

The V gene is TRBV2, the J gene TRBJ1-3, with 8 bases identical to TRBD1. Germline V lookup: CDR1 SNHLY, CDR2 FYNNEI. CDR3 length: 14 amino acids. J was trimmed by 4 bases and V by 6 bases; bases with no gene match: 5. The CDR3 is CASSLGTGGNTIYF. The CDR3 nucleotides read TGTGCCAGCAGCCTTGGGACAGGCGGAAACACCATATATTTT.

This sequence joins TRBV10-3 and TRBJ1-5, with TRBD1 as a possible D gene (5 bases). This CDR3 region has 15 residues. Germline assignment: CDR1 ENHRY and CDR2 SYGVKD. V gave up 0 bases and J gave up 4 bases, with 10 bases separating them. The DNA of the CDR3 is TGTGCCATCAGTGAGTCTGCGGGGGAAAATCAGCCCCAGCATTTT. Its translation is CAISESAGENQPQHF.

The genes are TRBV27 and TRBJ2-2, with 7 bases identical to TRBD1. J lost 3 bases, V lost 7 bases, and 8 bases had no gene match. Germline V gives CDR1 MNHEY, CDR2 SMNVEV (reference sequence). The CDR3 runs 15 residues. The CDR3, as DNA: TGTGCCAGCACCCCGGGCGACAGGGACACCGGGGAGCTGTTTTTT. Encoded protein: CASTPGDRDTGELFF.

The chain recombines TRBV4-1 with TRBJ2-3, with TRBD2 identical over 13 bases. Germline V gene lookup returns CDR1 MGHRA and CDR2 YSYEKL. V was pared by 4 bases and J by 2 bases, with 9 bases of the junction left unmatched. The CDR3 consists of 18 residues. The CDR3 protein is CASSPTPGLAGATDTQYF. The DNA of the CDR3 is TGCGCCAGCAGCCCAACCCCAGGACTAGCGGGAGCCACAGATACGCAGTATTTT.

The J gene is TRBJ1-6, the V gene TRBV7-8, with D maybe TRBD1 (6 bases). V was pared by 2 bases and J by 13 bases, with 9 bases between. CDR3 length equals 12 residues. Germline loops: CDR1 SGHVS, CDR2 FQNEAQ. The DNA for the CDR3 is TGTGCCAGCAGCTTAACAGGGTGGCCCCTCCACTTT. Translating it yields CASSLTGWPLHF.

V is TRBV6-2 or TRBV6-3 and J is TRBJ2-2; TRBD2 agrees at 9 bases. V dropped 4 bases and J dropped 3; count of bases not matched to a gene: 0. This CDR3 spans 14 amino acids. Germline V gene lookup returns CDR1 MNHEY and CDR2 SVGEGT. The CDR3 loop reads CASSWTSDTGELFF. The CDR3 nucleotides read TGTGCCAGCAGTTGGACTAGCGACACCGGGGAGCTGTTTTTT.

The chain couples TRBV19 to TRBJ1-5, with 8 bases identical to TRBD1. This CDR3 has 13 residues. Trimming at V came to 6 bases and at J to 4 bases, leaving 2 bases not matched to a gene. The germline gives CDR1 LNHDA, CDR2 SQIVND (reference sequence). DNA of the CDR3: TGTGCCAGTAGCCAGGGGGCGAATCAGCCCCAGCATTTT. Translating it yields CASSQGANQPQHF.

The chain recombines TRBV10-3 with TRBJ2-7; 8 nucleotides match TRBD1. The CDR3 contains 14 residues. With V trimmed by 6 bases and J by 2 bases, 6 bases remained unmatched. The germline CDR1 and CDR2 sequences are ENHRY and SYGVKD. As DNA, the CDR3 is TGTGCCATCAGGCCCGGACAGGGTACCTACGAGCAGTACTTC. It translates to CAIRPGQGTYEQYF.

On this clone: Other DNA sequences in this specimen translate into the identical CDR3. The chain joins TRBV29-1 to TRBJ2-1, with 12 bases lining up with TRBD2. The V gene end was trimmed by 8 bases and the J gene end by 7 bases; junction bases not matched to a gene: 9. Germline V gives CDR1 SQVTM, CDR2 ANQGSEA. The CDR3 extends over 14 amino acids. This CDR3 reads CSTSSGGAGNEQFF. For the CDR3, the DNA is TGCAGCACTTCTAGCGGGGGGGCGGGAAATGAGCAGTTCTTC.

A few counts support this clone. The chain joins TRBV10-1 to TRBJ2-7, with TRBD1 matching 7 bases. The V and J ends lost 4 bases and 5 bases, in that order; junction bases with no gene match: 8. Germline values: CDR1 WNHNN, CDR2 SYGVQD (reference sequence). This CDR3 has 14 residues. CDR3 amino acids: CASSAPTGMDEQYF. The CDR3 DNA is TGCGCCAGCAGTGCACCGACAGGGATGGACGAGCAGTACTTC.

The V call is TRBV24-1, the J call TRBJ2-5, with TRBD2 matching over 8 bases. CDR3 length equals 13 residues. The V gene's germline CDR1 is KGHDR and CDR2 SFDVKD. Losses at the gene ends were 7 bases for V and 5 bases for J; bases not matched to a gene: 5. CDR3 in amino acids: CATSPAGVETQYF. The DNA for the CDR3 is TGTGCCACCAGCCCAGCGGGAGTGGAGACCCAGTACTTC.

The chain couples TRBV28 to TRBJ2-2; 9 nucleotides agree with TRBD2. V lost 6 bases to trimming and J lost 2 bases; unmatched junction nucleotides: 4. Germline loops: CDR1 MDHEN, CDR2 SYDVKM. The CDR3 consists of 15 residues. The CDR3 loop reads CASSLAGYNTGELFF. The CDR3, as DNA: TGTGCCAGCAGCCTAGCGGGGTACAACACCGGGGAGCTGTTTTTT.

This CDR3 reads CASSPLGGLAAHEQFF. The CDR3 DNA reads TGTGCCAGCAGCCCCCTCGGGGGACTAGCGGCCCATGAGCAGTTCTTC. V is TRBV4-2 and J is TRBJ2-1, with 11 bases aligning to TRBD2. Germline V gene sequence: CDR1 LGHNA, CDR2 YNFKEQ. The CDR3 has 16 amino acids. Trimming at V came to 4 bases and at J to 8 bases, leaving 10 bases not matched to a gene.

A few counts support this clone. V usage is TRBV4-2 and J usage is TRBJ2-1; D perhaps matches TRBD2 (6 bases). Trimming took 0 bases from V and 2 from J, leaving 8 bases between them. CDR1 and CDR2 (germline): LGHNA, YNFKEQ. The length of the CDR3 is 15 residues. The CDR3 DNA follows: TGTGCCAGCAGCCAAGAAAGACTAGCCTACAATGAGCAGTTCTTC. It translates to CASSQERLAYNEQFF.

This chain connects TRBV7-6 to TRBJ2-5; possible D gene TRBD1, 6 bases. V lost 2 bases, J lost 5 bases, and 21 bases lay in between. CDR3 size: 17 residues. Per the germline V gene, CDR1 is SGHVS and CDR2 is FNYEAQ. The chain's CDR3 is CASSLTKGGRGSETQYF. The CDR3 region has the DNA TGTGCCAGCAGCTTAACAAAAGGTGGCAGGGGCTCGGAGACCCAGTACTTC.

This rearrangement joins TRBV7-8 to TRBJ1-2, with 8 bases matching TRBD1. The CDR3 consists of 13 residues. The germline CDR1 and CDR2 sequences are SGHVS and FQNEAQ. With 0 bases clipped from V and 8 bases from J, the junction kept 2 bases outside the gene matches. The CDR3 spells CASSLARTGGYTF. The CDR3 DNA follows: TGTGCCAGCAGCTTAGCTAGGACAGGGGGCTACACCTTC. Together with reference TRBV7-8 and TRBJ1-2, the CDR3 gives the full variable domain: GAGVSQSPRYKVAKRGQDVALRCDPISGHVSLFWYQQALGQGPEFLTYFQNEAQLDKSGLPSDRFFAERPEGSVSTLKIQRTQQEDSAVYLCASSLARTGGYTFGSGTRLTVV.

CDR3 DNA: TGTGCCAGCAGTCCGGACAGGGGTCAGCCCCAGCATTTT. It codes for CASSPDRGQPQHF. The V call is TRBV6-5, the J call TRBJ1-5; TRBD1 matches at 9 bases. This CDR3 has 13 amino acids. CDR1 is MNHEY and CDR2 is SVGAGI in the germline V gene. The J segment lost 6 bases and the V segment lost 5 bases, leaving 2 bases of the junction unmatched.